This is a list of T cell receptor beta chains from one sample in a study of CD8+CD57+ T cells in acquired aplastic anemia. Using its own MiXCR run on the reads, TCRdb lists one record per CDR3 protein. This table holds approximately 160,000 distinct CDR3 sequences, roughly 45% found once. Sequencing input: sorted CD4+, CD8+, or CD8+CD57+ T cells (not recorded which) from PBMCs. The origin of the receptors is a human donor in good health. Both conserved end residues are part of each CDR3. The order of the fields is J gene, clone size, D gene, V gene, CDR3 protein, CDR3 DNA. D genes are given only for firm matches. Only part of the rows carry a size: once, few, many, or a class if the clone is expanded.

j_gene: TRBJ2-7; abundance: -; d_gene: -; v_gene: TRBV10-3; CDR3aa: CATSGGGLGGEQYF; CDR3nt: TGTGCCACCTCGGGCGGAGGACTCGGTGGCGAGCAGTACTTC
j_gene: TRBJ1-1; abundance: -; d_gene: TRBD1; v_gene: TRBV7-2; CDR3aa: CASSRAGQHTEAFF; CDR3nt: TGTGCCAGCAGCAGGGCGGGACAGCACACTGAAGCTTTCTTT
j_gene: TRBJ2-3; abundance: -; d_gene: TRBD1; v_gene: TRBV19; CDR3aa: CASSFRTGGLDTDTQYF; CDR3nt: TGTGCCAGTAGTTTCCGGACAGGGGGCTTGGACACAGATACGCAGTATTTT
j_gene: TRBJ2-5; abundance: many; d_gene: -; v_gene: TRBV11-3; CDR3aa: CASSSTPDTQYF; CDR3nt: TGTGCCAGCAGCTCCACCCCTGATACCCAGTACTTC
j_gene: TRBJ1-3; abundance: many; d_gene: -; v_gene: TRBV15; CDR3aa: CATSRDVVAGNTIYF; CDR3nt: TGTGCCACCAGCAGAGATGTAGTGGCTGGAAACACCATATATTTT
j_gene: TRBJ2-1; abundance: once; d_gene: TRBD2; v_gene: TRBV9; CDR3aa: CASSGASGQFF; CDR3nt: TGTGCCAGCAGCGGTGCTAGCGGGCAGTTCTTC
j_gene: TRBJ2-5; abundance: -; d_gene: TRBD2; v_gene: TRBV20-1; CDR3aa: CSAKIGDAMASGLQETQYF; CDR3nt: TGCAGTGCGAAAATAGGGGACGCCATGGCTAGCGGGTTACAAGAGACCCAGTACTTC
j_gene: TRBJ1-5; abundance: few; d_gene: TRBD1; v_gene: TRBV6-2/TRBV6-3; CDR3aa: CASMATGNFVSQPQHF; CDR3nt: TGTGCCAGCATGGCGACAGGGAACTTCGTTAGCCAGCCCCAGCATTTT
j_gene: TRBJ2-3; abundance: many; d_gene: -; v_gene: TRBV12-3/TRBV12-4; CDR3aa: CASSLSGGTSTDTQYF; CDR3nt: TGTGCCAGCAGTTTATCAGGAGGTACTAGCACAGATACGCAGTATTTT
j_gene: TRBJ1-2; abundance: -; d_gene: TRBD1; v_gene: TRBV4-1; CDR3aa: CASSQGTGDYYGYTF; CDR3nt: TGCGCCAGCAGCCAAGGAACAGGGGACTACTATGGCTACACCTTC
j_gene: TRBJ1-2; abundance: -; d_gene: TRBD1; v_gene: TRBV24-1; CDR3aa: CATSTGGVYGYTF; CDR3nt: TGTGCCACCTCCACAGGGGGGGTCTATGGCTACACCTTC
j_gene: TRBJ2-5; abundance: many; d_gene: TRBD1; v_gene: TRBV20-1; CDR3aa: CSAPGTGGMETQYF; CDR3nt: TGCAGTGCCCCGGGGACAGGGGGCATGGAGACCCAGTACTTC
j_gene: TRBJ2-1; abundance: -; d_gene: -; v_gene: TRBV20-1; CDR3aa: CSARAYNEQFF; CDR3nt: TGCAGTGCTAGAGCCTACAATGAGCAGTTCTTC
j_gene: TRBJ1-2; abundance: many; d_gene: TRBD1; v_gene: TRBV29-1; CDR3aa: CSVVGEGDSDYYGYTF; CDR3nt: TGCAGCGTTGTGGGGGAAGGGGACAGCGATTACTATGGCTACACCTTC
j_gene: TRBJ2-3; abundance: -; d_gene: TRBD2; v_gene: TRBV7-2; CDR3aa: CASSLLAGADTQYF; CDR3nt: TGTGCCAGCAGCTTATTGGCGGGAGCAGATACGCAGTATTTT
j_gene: TRBJ1-5; abundance: -; d_gene: -; v_gene: TRBV10-3; CDR3aa: CAISGTLYLPQHF; CDR3nt: TGTGCCATCAGTGGGACCCTCTATCTGCCCCAGCATTTT
j_gene: TRBJ2-7; abundance: many; d_gene: -; v_gene: TRBV12-3/TRBV12-4; CDR3aa: CASSLGDSSYEQYF; CDR3nt: TGTGCCAGCAGTTTGGGAGACAGTTCCTACGAGCAGTACTTC
j_gene: TRBJ2-7; abundance: -; d_gene: TRBD2; v_gene: TRBV19; CDR3aa: CASRLAGGYEQYF; CDR3nt: TGTGCCAGTAGGCTAGCGGGGGGGTACGAGCAGTACTTC
j_gene: TRBJ2-7; abundance: -; d_gene: TRBD2; v_gene: TRBV7-2; CDR3aa: CASSVREVYEQYF; CDR3nt: TGTGCCAGCAGCGTACGGGAGGTCTACGAGCAGTACTTC
j_gene: TRBJ2-3; abundance: many; d_gene: -; v_gene: TRBV7-2; CDR3aa: CASSLGRTDTQYF; CDR3nt: TGTGCCAGCAGCTTAGGACGCACAGATACGCAGTATTTT
j_gene: TRBJ1-2; abundance: once; d_gene: TRBD1; v_gene: TRBV20-1; CDR3aa: CSAKRRGQGDYGYTF; CDR3nt: TGCAGTGCGAAGCGACGGGGACAGGGGGACTATGGCTACACCTTC
j_gene: TRBJ2-3; abundance: many; d_gene: TRBD2; v_gene: TRBV24-1; CDR3aa: CATSDPSGRRDTQYF; CDR3nt: TGTGCCACCAGTGATCCCAGCGGGAGGAGAGATACGCAGTATTTT
j_gene: TRBJ2-5; abundance: many; d_gene: TRBD2; v_gene: TRBV7-9; CDR3aa: CASSLGLAGVETQYF; CDR3nt: TGTGCCAGCAGCTTAGGGCTAGCGGGAGTGGAGACCCAGTACTTC
j_gene: TRBJ2-1; abundance: few; d_gene: -; v_gene: TRBV24-1; CDR3aa: CATSATRGSLYNEQFF; CDR3nt: TGTGCCACCAGTGCAACAAGGGGCAGTTTATACAATGAGCAGTTCTTC
j_gene: TRBJ1-6; abundance: many; d_gene: -; v_gene: TRBV6-2/TRBV6-3; CDR3aa: CASSYSLSSYNSPLHF; CDR3nt: TGTGCCAGCAGTTACTCCCTATCCTCCTATAATTCACCCCTCCACTTT
j_gene: TRBJ2-2; abundance: many; d_gene: TRBD2; v_gene: TRBV15; CDR3aa: CATSILAGGTGELFF; CDR3nt: TGTGCCACCAGCATCCTAGCGGGGGGCACCGGGGAGCTGTTTTTT
j_gene: TRBJ2-1; abundance: few; d_gene: -; v_gene: TRBV24-1; CDR3aa: CATSAIGEQFF; CDR3nt: TGTGCCACCAGTGCAATCGGCGAGCAGTTCTTC
j_gene: TRBJ2-1; abundance: many; d_gene: TRBD1; v_gene: TRBV14; CDR3aa: CASSQDWDRGADEQFF; CDR3nt: TGTGCCAGCAGCCAAGATTGGGACAGGGGGGCGGATGAGCAGTTCTTC
j_gene: TRBJ2-5; abundance: many; d_gene: TRBD2; v_gene: TRBV7-6; CDR3aa: CASSPQREGETQYF; CDR3nt: TGTGCCAGCAGCCCCCAGCGGGAGGGGGAGACCCAGTACTTC
j_gene: TRBJ2-7; abundance: -; d_gene: TRBD1; v_gene: TRBV6-1; CDR3aa: CASSPHGTGGYEQYF; CDR3nt: TGTGCCAGCAGTCCCCATGGGACAGGGGGCTACGAGCAGTACTTC
j_gene: TRBJ2-6; abundance: -; d_gene: -; v_gene: TRBV11-1; CDR3aa: CASSLESRNSGANVLTF; CDR3nt: TGTGCCAGCAGCTTAGAATCACGAAACTCTGGGGCCAACGTCCTGACTTTC
j_gene: TRBJ2-7; abundance: -; d_gene: TRBD1; v_gene: TRBV29-1; CDR3aa: CSAGTGGHEQYF; CDR3nt: TGCAGCGCCGGGACAGGGGGCCACGAGCAGTACTTC
j_gene: TRBJ1-2; abundance: -; d_gene: -; v_gene: TRBV7-3; CDR3aa: CASSPERSLGYTF; CDR3nt: TGTGCCAGCAGCCCTGAGAGGTCCCTTGGCTACACCTTC
j_gene: TRBJ1-1; abundance: -; d_gene: -; v_gene: TRBV19; CDR3aa: CASSIIDDTEAFF; CDR3nt: TGTGCCAGTAGTATAATCGACGACACTGAAGCTTTCTTT
j_gene: TRBJ2-7; abundance: -; d_gene: -; v_gene: TRBV10-1; CDR3aa: CASSPGYWNEQYF; CDR3nt: TGCGCCAGCAGTCCGGGATATTGGAACGAGCAGTACTTC
j_gene: TRBJ1-1; abundance: many; d_gene: TRBD1; v_gene: TRBV12-3/TRBV12-4; CDR3aa: CASRTGGRSTEAFF; CDR3nt: TGTGCCAGCAGGACAGGGGGCCGCTCGACTGAAGCTTTCTTT
j_gene: TRBJ1-1; abundance: -; d_gene: -; v_gene: TRBV20-1; CDR3aa: CSAREDLNTEAFF; CDR3nt: TGCAGTGCTAGGGAGGACCTGAACACTGAAGCTTTCTTT
j_gene: TRBJ1-2; abundance: -; d_gene: TRBD1; v_gene: TRBV10-3; CDR3aa: CASSYLRTGKGWGYTF; CDR3nt: TGTGCCAGCAGTTACCTTCGGACAGGGAAGGGTTGGGGCTACACCTTC
j_gene: TRBJ1-5; abundance: many; d_gene: -; v_gene: TRBV2; CDR3aa: CASSARQSNQPQHF; CDR3nt: TGTGCCAGCAGTGCCCGACAGAGCAATCAGCCCCAGCATTTT
j_gene: TRBJ2-7; abundance: many; d_gene: TRBD2; v_gene: TRBV20-1; CDR3aa: CSYCKDSGIYEQYF; CDR3nt: TGCAGCTATTGTAAGGATAGCGGGATCTACGAGCAGTACTTC
j_gene: TRBJ2-7; abundance: -; d_gene: -; v_gene: TRBV5-1; CDR3aa: CASSPDPGNENEQYF; CDR3nt: TGCGCCAGCAGCCCTGATCCAGGGAACGAAAACGAGCAGTACTTC
j_gene: TRBJ2-3; abundance: once; d_gene: TRBD2; v_gene: TRBV29-1; CDR3aa: CSVEDWASGSADTQYF; CDR3nt: TGCAGCGTTGAAGATTGGGCTAGCGGGAGCGCAGATACGCAGTATTTT
j_gene: TRBJ1-4; abundance: -; d_gene: TRBD1; v_gene: TRBV6-5; CDR3aa: CASSYSWDRSSGGLFF; CDR3nt: TGTGCCAGCAGTTACTCTTGGGACAGGTCCTCCGGAGGACTGTTTTTT
j_gene: TRBJ2-5; abundance: many; d_gene: TRBD2; v_gene: TRBV7-9; CDR3aa: CASSLLAGETQYF; CDR3nt: TGTGCCAGCAGCCTTTTAGCGGGAGAGACCCAGTACTTC
j_gene: TRBJ1-5; abundance: -; d_gene: -; v_gene: TRBV10-3; CDR3aa: CAISEQQTDTQHF; CDR3nt: TGCGCCATCAGTGAACAACAGACAGATACGCAGCATTTT
j_gene: TRBJ2-7; abundance: -; d_gene: -; v_gene: TRBV27; CDR3aa: CASSLAPDPGTSGNEQYF; CDR3nt: TGTGCCAGCAGTTTAGCCCCCGATCCAGGGACCTCCGGCAACGAGCAGTATTTC
j_gene: TRBJ2-5; abundance: -; d_gene: -; v_gene: TRBV7-9; CDR3aa: CASNPRSF; CDR3nt: TGTGCCAGCAACCCGCGGTCCTTC
j_gene: TRBJ1-3; abundance: -; d_gene: -; v_gene: TRBV6-5; CDR3aa: CASSYSGSSAGNTIYF; CDR3nt: TGTGCCAGCAGTTACTCGGGCAGTTCAGCTGGAAACACCATATATTTT
j_gene: TRBJ1-2; abundance: -; d_gene: -; v_gene: TRBV6-1; CDR3aa: CASKPPGLGQLREGYTF; CDR3nt: TGTGCCAGCAAACCCCCGGGACTTGGACAACTAAGAGAAGGCTACACCTTC
j_gene: TRBJ2-7; abundance: once; d_gene: TRBD1; v_gene: TRBV20-1; CDR3aa: CSAAGTDAYEQYF; CDR3nt: TGCAGTGCTGCCGGGACAGATGCCTACGAGCAGTACTTC
j_gene: TRBJ2-3; abundance: -; d_gene: TRBD2; v_gene: TRBV3-1; CDR3aa: CASSQRGETSSYF; CDR3nt: TGTGCCAGCAGCCAAAGAGGGGAGACTAGCTCATATTTT
j_gene: TRBJ1-1; abundance: -; d_gene: -; v_gene: TRBV19; CDR3aa: CASTIQGMNTEAFF; CDR3nt: TGTGCCAGTACCATACAGGGCATGAACACTGAAGCTTTCTTT
j_gene: TRBJ2-7; abundance: -; d_gene: TRBD1; v_gene: TRBV27; CDR3aa: CASRDWDRAGEQYF; CDR3nt: TGTGCCAGCAGAGATTGGGACAGGGCTGGGGAGCAGTACTTC
j_gene: TRBJ1-1; abundance: few; d_gene: TRBD1; v_gene: TRBV6-1; CDR3aa: CASSDRGRDTEAFF; CDR3nt: TGTGCCAGCAGTGACAGGGGGAGGGACACTGAAGCTTTCTTT